This T cell receptor beta chain was retrieved from a study of shared T cell receptors in the human thymus. The germline V gene encodes CDR1 GTSNPN and CDR2 SVGIG (reference sequence). V lost 3 bases and J lost 1, with 28 bases in between. The CDR3 contains 20 residues. Assay used: immunoSEQ multiplex PCR; TCRdb lists only in-frame clones, some missing. The sample yields hundreds of thousands of clones, around 87% seen once. The same specimen was also included in a second study, on human thymus T cells. That source adds: Having surgery to correct congenital heart defects, healthy Finnish infants acted as the donors. Thymic material originated from resections removed in the course of corrective heart surgery. Related work showed strongly overlapping thymic repertoires across unrelated individuals.

This sequence was found in a boy in the first two years of life with a congenital heart defect. Sequencing input: thymocytes. V usage is TRBV30 and J usage is TRBJ2-1, with D perhaps matching TRBD2 (5 bases). CDR3 loop: CAWRPTSLGGFLSSYNEQFF. The CDR3 DNA is TGTGCCTGGAGACCAACCTCGTTAGGCGGGTTCTTGTCGTCCTACAATGAGCAGTTCTTC.